The 29 T cell receptor beta chains listed next were all sequenced from one sample in a study of cytomegalovirus exposure and HLA in healthy donors. Amplification used 60 Vbeta primers and 13 Jbeta primers. Produced via immunoSEQ multiplex PCR; TCRdb's table is partial and in-frame only. The table records 110,000 to 150,000 clones, roughly 84% of them present only once. The sample was PBMCs. The source of these receptors is a boy aged 2 to 10 in good health and CMV-seronegative.

Written as DNA, the CDR3 is TGTGCCAGCTCCGCATCTCAGAACATTCAGTACTTC. Its translation is CASSASQNIQYF. V gene TRBV18 combines with J gene TRBJ2-4; D is uncertain. The CDR3 runs 12 residues. V was pared by 6 bases and J by 7 bases, with 10 bases between. Germline values: CDR1 KGHSH, CDR2 LQKENI.

The chain couples TRBV29-1 to TRBJ2-5; no definite D call. The CDR3 is made up of 10 amino acids. In germline, CDR1 is SQVTM, CDR2 ANQGSEA. With 3 bases removed from V and 5 bases from J, the gap between germline ends came to 4 bases. CDR3 in amino acids: CSVERETQYF. The CDR3 DNA reads as TGCAGCGTTGAGAGGGAGACCCAGTACTTC.

The V and J genes are TRBV2 and TRBJ1-4; TRBD1 matches at 9 bases. Germline V lookup: CDR1 SNHLY, CDR2 FYNNEI. The CDR3 is made up of 14 amino acids. With 8 bases clipped from V and 5 bases from J, the junction kept 6 bases outside the gene matches. In nucleotides, the CDR3 is TGTGCCAGCCTACCAGACAGGGGGAATGAAAAACTGTTTTTT. Translating it yields CASLPDRGNEKLFF.

The V gene is TRBV28, the J gene TRBJ2-3; 8 bases fit TRBD1. Trimming at V came to 8 bases and at J to 6 bases, leaving 7 bases not matched to a gene. CDR3 size: 13 residues. The V gene's germline CDR1 is MDHEN and CDR2 SYDVKM. The CDR3 sequence is CASGRRGPDTQYF. The CDR3 DNA reads as TGTGCCAGCGGACGCAGGGGGCCTGATACGCAGTATTTT. The full variable domain, in which reference TRBV28 and TRBJ2-3 provide the parts outside the CDR3, is DVKVTQSSRYLVKRTGEKVFLECVQDMDHENMFWYRQDPGLGLRLIYFSYDVKMKEKGDIPEGYSVSREKKERFSLILESASTNQTSMYLCASGRRGPDTQYFGPGTRLTVL.

This sequence joins TRBV18 and TRBJ1-3; D perhaps matches TRBD1 (5 bases). Trimming removed 4 bases from V and 4 bases from J, with 23 bases in between. CDR3 length equals 18 residues. Per germline, CDR1 KGHSH and CDR2 LQKENI. The CDR3 loop is CASSRDRGTPRIGNTIYF. CDR3 sequence (DNA): TGTGCCAGCTCACGAGATCGCGGGACCCCGCGTATCGGAAACACCATATATTTT.

J is TRBJ2-3 and V is TRBV10-3, with 9 bases that match TRBD1. This CDR3 is 14 amino acids long. The germline V gene encodes CDR1 ENHRY and CDR2 SYGVKD. Trimming cost V 7 bases and J 4 bases; bases outside gene matches: 6. Here the CDR3 DNA reads TGTGCCATCACTCCGGGACAGGGACCAGATACGCAGTATTTT. The encoded protein is CAITPGQGPDTQYF.

The genes are TRBV2 and TRBJ1-5, with D unresolved. Germline V gives CDR1 SNHLY, CDR2 FYNNEI. CDR3 length equals 14 residues. V gave up 7 bases and J gave up 1 base, with 11 bases separating them. The CDR3 loop reads CASTNTESNQPQHF. Here the CDR3 DNA reads TGTGCCAGCACCAATACGGAGAGCAATCAGCCCCAGCATTTT. Using reference TRBV2 and TRBJ1-5 for the parts outside the CDR3, the full variable domain is EPEVTQTPSHQVTQMGQEVILRCVPISNHLYFYWYRQILGQKVEFLVSFYNNEISEKSEIFDDQFSVERPDGSNFTLKIRSTKLEDSAMYFCASTNTESNQPQHFGDGTRLSIL.

The chain employs TRBV5-5 and TRBJ2-3; a weak D match, TRBD2 (5 bases). Trimming left V 2 bases short and J 4 bases short, with 17 bases between. CDR3 length: 16 residues. CDR1 and CDR2 (germline): SGHKS, YYEKEE (reference sequence). The CDR3 sequence: CASSFFERMGADTQYF. CDR3 nucleotide sequence: TGTGCCAGCAGCTTCTTCGAGCGGATGGGCGCAGATACGCAGTATTTT.

The J gene is TRBJ2-5, the V gene TRBV7-2; possible D gene TRBD1, 5 bases. Germline V gene sequence: CDR1 SGHTA, CDR2 FQGNSA. Trimming stripped 1 base from V and 1 base from J, with 10 bases between. The CDR3 runs 15 residues. This CDR3 is CASSLGGTGQETQYF. As DNA, the CDR3 is TGTGCCAGCAGCTTAGGGGGAACAGGCCAAGAGACCCAGTACTTC.

This CDR3 is CASSPQGLQNTEAFF. The CDR3 region has the DNA TGTGCCAGCAGTCCCCAGGGACTGCAGAACACTGAAGCTTTCTTT. The chain couples TRBV6-5 to TRBJ1-1, with D possibly matching TRBD1 (5 bases). Germline CDR1 and CDR2: MNHEY and SVGAGI. V shed 5 bases and J shed 1 base, with 14 bases lying between them. CDR3 length: 15 amino acids.

This clone has a handful of counts. The chain carries TRBV19 and TRBJ2-7; 12 bases match TRBD2. Germline V gives CDR1 LNHDA, CDR2 SQIVND (reference sequence). The V segment lost 6 bases and the J segment 5 bases; nucleotides outside the gene matches: 8. The CDR3 has 15 residues. The CDR3 DNA reads TGTGCCAGTAGAAAACCGGGACTAGCGGGCGACGAGCAGTACTTC. This sequence encodes CASRKPGLAGDEQYF. Filled out from reference TRBV19 and TRBJ2-7, the complete variable domain reads DGGITQSPKYLFRKEGQNVTLSCEQNLNHDAMYWYRQDPGQGLRLIYYSQIVNDFQKGDIAEGYSVSREKKESFPLTVTSAQKNPTAFYLCASRKPGLAGDEQYFGPGTRLTVT.

DNA for the CDR3: TGTGCCAGCAGCCGCTCCGGGACAGATAACACTGAAGCTTTCTTT. Translating it yields CASSRSGTDNTEAFF. The chain couples TRBV4-2 to TRBJ1-1; 7 bases map to TRBD1. CDR3 length equals 15 residues. Trimming took 4 bases from V and 2 from J; bases not matched to a gene: 7. The V gene's germline CDR1 is LGHNA and CDR2 YNFKEQ.

The chain carries TRBV4-2 and TRBJ2-5; 14 bases fit TRBD2. The CDR3 has 14 amino acids. CDR1 and CDR2 (germline): LGHNA, YNFKEQ. Trimming cost V 4 bases and J 5 bases; bases outside gene matches: 0. CDR3 in amino acids: CASSRTSGGETQYF. The CDR3 DNA follows: TGTGCCAGCAGCCGGACTAGCGGGGGGGAGACCCAGTACTTC.

This clone was picked up one time. V gene TRBV9 combines with J gene TRBJ1-6; no reliable D call. Germline V gives CDR1 SGDLS, CDR2 YYNGEE. The V and J ends lost 2 bases and 10 bases respectively, with 16 bases between them. This CDR3 region has 15 residues. CDR3 amino acids: CASSVTGAKQSPLHF. CDR3 sequence (DNA): TGTGCCAGCAGCGTGACGGGAGCAAAACAGTCACCCCTCCACTTT.

CDR3 bases: TGTGCCAGCAGCTTCCCCGGCCCACTGCAAGGGGCGCACCACGAGCAGTACTTC. Translation: CASSFPGPLQGAHHEQYF. The chain is built from TRBV11-3 and TRBJ2-7, with D possibly TRBD1 on 5 matching bases. V lost 3 bases and J 5 bases, leaving 26 bases between the germline ends. Germline V lookup: CDR1 SGHNT, CDR2 YENEEA. The CDR3 spans 18 residues. The full variable domain, with the rest looked up from reference TRBV11-3 and TRBJ2-7, is EAGVVQSPRYKIIEKKQPVAFWCNPISGHNTLYWYLQNLGQGPELLIRYENEEAVDDSQLPKDRFSAERLKGVDSTLKIQPAELGDSAVYLCASSFPGPLQGAHHEQYFGPGTRLTVT.

The J gene is TRBJ2-3, the V gene TRBV6-4, with 8 bases identical to TRBD2. There are 15 residues in the CDR3. Germline V gene data show CDR1 as MRHNA and CDR2 as SNTAGT. J was trimmed by 1 base and V by 2 bases; bases with no gene match: 2. CDR3 amino acids: CASSDEAGGTDTQYF. CDR3 nucleotide sequence: TGTGCCAGCAGTGACGAAGCGGGAGGCACAGATACGCAGTATTTT.

The chain employs TRBV4-3 and TRBJ1-6; 9 nucleotides align to TRBD1. CDR1 LGHNA and CDR2 YSLEER come from the germline V gene. CDR3 length equals 15 residues. J lost 7 bases, V lost 2 bases, and 3 bases had no gene match. The CDR3 loop reads CASSQSGTGNSPLHF. The CDR3 nucleotides read TGCGCCAGCAGCCAATCCGGGACAGGGAATTCACCCCTCCACTTT.

The chain is built from TRBV6-1 and TRBJ2-1, with 10 bases matching TRBD2. V lost 1 base to trimming and J lost 10 bases; unmatched junction nucleotides: 7. This CDR3 contains 15 residues. Per the germline V gene, CDR1 is MNHNS and CDR2 is SASEGT. The CDR3 DNA is TGTGCCAGCAGTGAAGAGAGCGGGGGGGCTCACGAGCAGTTCTTC. It encodes CASSEESGGAHEQFF.

The rearrangement joins TRBV6-6 to TRBJ2-7; 8 bases line up with TRBD2. J lost 5 bases, V lost 5 bases, and 8 bases had no gene match. The CDR3 is 14 residues long. Germline V lookup: CDR1 MNHNY, CDR2 SVGAGI (reference sequence). DNA of the CDR3: TGTGCCAGCAGTGCGGTCCCCGGGAGGGACGAGCAGTACTTC. Amino acid sequence: CASSAVPGRDEQYF.

This clone was seen only a few times. This chain joins TRBV2 and TRBJ1-1; 8 bases fit TRBD1. The CDR3 totals 13 residues. Per the germline V gene, CDR1 is SNHLY and CDR2 is FYNNEI. The J segment lost 5 bases and the V segment lost 3 bases, leaving 2 bases of the junction unmatched. CDR3 in amino acids: CASSDRTGTEAFF. The CDR3 coding sequence is TGTGCCAGCAGTGACAGGACAGGGACTGAAGCTTTCTTT.

The chain recombines TRBV11-3 with TRBJ1-3, with TRBD1 as a possible D gene (5 bases). The ends were cut back, 1 base at V and 0 bases at J, with 16 bases in the middle. This CDR3 spans 18 amino acids. Germline V gene sequence: CDR1 SGHNT, CDR2 YENEEA. The CDR3 here is CASSLVDGTFYSGNTIYF. CDR3 in DNA: TGTGCCAGCAGCTTAGTGGACGGGACTTTCTACTCTGGAAACACCATATATTTT.

The chain links TRBV18 to TRBJ1-5, with unresolved D. V was clipped by 3 bases and J by 3 bases, with 9 bases between them. CDR3 size: 14 residues. The germline V gene encodes CDR1 KGHSH and CDR2 LQKENI. CDR3 nucleotide sequence: TGTGCCAGCTCACCGGGCAGGTCCAATCAGCCCCAGCATTTT. It encodes CASSPGRSNQPQHF. Full variable domain (missing parts from reference TRBV18 and TRBJ1-5): NAGVMQNPRHLVRRRGQEARLRCSPMKGHSHVYWYRQLPEEGLKFMVYLQKENIIDESGMPKERFSAEFPKEGPSILRIQQVVRGDSAAYFCASSPGRSNQPQHFGDGTRLSIL.

This clone was picked up one time. The chain carries TRBV30 and TRBJ1-2; no definite D call. This CDR3 is built from 13 residues. V was clipped by 3 bases and J by 8 bases, with 16 bases between them. The germline V gene encodes CDR1 GTSNPN and CDR2 SVGIG (reference sequence). This CDR3 reads CAWSRQNFAGYTF. DNA of the CDR3: TGTGCCTGGAGCCGTCAGAATTTCGCCGGCTACACCTTC.

V and J are TRBV27 and TRBJ1-3; the match to TRBD1 covers 7 bases. CDR1 and CDR2 from the germline V gene are MNHEY and SMNVEV (reference sequence). Germline trimming cut 6 bases from V and 10 bases from J; bases unmatched to any gene: 18. The CDR3 contains 16 residues. CDR3 region: CASSPTAPGQPLTIYF. CDR3 in DNA: TGTGCCAGCAGCCCAACCGCCCCGGGACAGCCCTTAACCATATATTTT.

The chain carries TRBV7-9 and TRBJ1-4; TRBD1 matches 8 bases. After removal of 5 bases from V and 5 bases from J, the junction contained 10 bases not matched to a gene. This CDR3 region has 16 residues. The germline V gene has CDR1 SEHNR and CDR2 FQNEAQ (reference sequence). For the CDR3, the DNA is TGTGCCAGCAGCCCTTCTCGGACAGGGTCGAATGAAAAACTGTTTTTT. Translating gives CASSPSRTGSNEKLFF.

In regard to this clone: A junction end diverges from the germline sequence, so it may reflect a read error. The chain couples TRBV7-9 to TRBJ1-5; D possibly corresponds to TRBD1 (6 bases). The germline V gene encodes CDR1 SEHNR and CDR2 FQNEAQ (reference sequence). The CDR3 runs to 16 residues. Written as DNA, the CDR3 is TGTTCCAGCAGCTTCTATTCGGTAGGGACAAATCAGCCCCAGCATTTT. Amino acids: CSSSFYSVGTNQPQHF.

The chain has TRBV5-1 and TRBJ1-6; D is uncertain. The CDR3 loop spans 16 amino acids. In germline, CDR1 is SGHRS, CDR2 YFSETQ. The V gene lost 0 bases and the J gene lost 10 bases, with 17 bases spanning the gap. Here the CDR3 reads CASSLAGTVLGSPLHF. In DNA form, the CDR3 reads TGCGCCAGCAGCTTGGCGGGAACGGTGCTAGGATCACCCCTCCACTTT. The full variable domain, its missing parts supplied by reference TRBV5-1 and TRBJ1-6, is KAGVTQTPRYLIKTRGQQVTLSCSPISGHRSVSWYQQTPGQGLQFLFEYFSETQRNKGNFPGRFSGRQFSNSRSEMNVSTLELGDSALYLCASSLAGTVLGSPLHFGNGTRLTVT.

CDR3 in amino acids: CSAHGIETQYF. CDR3 coding DNA: TGCAGTGCACATGGTATAGAGACCCAGTACTTC. The V gene is TRBV20-1, the J gene TRBJ2-5; D gene uncertain. The CDR3 runs 11 residues. Germline V gene lookup returns CDR1 DFQATT and CDR2 SNEGSKA (reference sequence). V lost 6 bases and J lost 4, with 9 bases in between.

The V gene is TRBV4-1, the J gene TRBJ2-3; a possible D gene is TRBD1 (6 bases). V was trimmed by 0 bases and J by 5 bases, leaving 15 bases between them. Per germline, CDR1 MGHRA and CDR2 YSYEKL. The CDR3 runs 16 residues. The CDR3 loop reads CASSQEWNRVEDTQYF. The CDR3, as DNA: TGCGCCAGCAGCCAAGAGTGGAACAGGGTGGAAGATACGCAGTATTTT.